This TCR beta chain was obtained from a study of CD8+CD57+ T cells in acquired aplastic anemia. Both TCR beta VDJ combination and CDR3 sequence profiling were carried out. Genomic DNA was the template for this profiling. Each CDR3 protein gets one entry after TCRdb re-called the reads with MiXCR. The data show about 200,000 distinct CDR3 sequences, with approximately 65% seen just once and roughly 50% held by the top ten. Germline V gives CDR1 SNHLY, CDR2 FYNNEI. The CDR3 runs 15 residues. With respect to this clonotype: A much larger clone sits a single nucleotide away, making a read error possible.

The sequenced patients had an expansion of CD8+CD57+ cells seen by flow cytometry. This TCR came from a human donor with aplastic anemia. The sequenced sample was sorted CD4+, CD8+, or CD8+CD57+ T cells (not recorded which) from PBMCs. The rearrangement links TRBV2 to TRBJ1-1; 8 bases fit TRBD1. CDR3 region: CASRENQGAVTGAFF. The CDR3 nucleotides read TGTGCCAGCAGAGAGAATCAGGGGGCGGTCACTGGAGCTTTCTTT.